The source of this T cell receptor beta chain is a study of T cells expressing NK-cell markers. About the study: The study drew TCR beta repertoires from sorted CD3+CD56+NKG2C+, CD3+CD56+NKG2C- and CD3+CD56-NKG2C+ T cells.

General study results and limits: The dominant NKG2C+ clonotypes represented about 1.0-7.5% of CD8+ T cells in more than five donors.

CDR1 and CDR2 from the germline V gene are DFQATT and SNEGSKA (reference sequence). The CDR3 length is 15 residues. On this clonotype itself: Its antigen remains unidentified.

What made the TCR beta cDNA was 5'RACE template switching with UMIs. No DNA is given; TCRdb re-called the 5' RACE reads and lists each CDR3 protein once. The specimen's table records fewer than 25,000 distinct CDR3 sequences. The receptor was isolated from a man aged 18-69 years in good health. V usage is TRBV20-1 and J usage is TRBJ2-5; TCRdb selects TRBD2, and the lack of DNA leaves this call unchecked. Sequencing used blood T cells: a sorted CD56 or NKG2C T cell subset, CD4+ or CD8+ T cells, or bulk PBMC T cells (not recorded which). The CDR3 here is CSAKSGGGAPETQYF.